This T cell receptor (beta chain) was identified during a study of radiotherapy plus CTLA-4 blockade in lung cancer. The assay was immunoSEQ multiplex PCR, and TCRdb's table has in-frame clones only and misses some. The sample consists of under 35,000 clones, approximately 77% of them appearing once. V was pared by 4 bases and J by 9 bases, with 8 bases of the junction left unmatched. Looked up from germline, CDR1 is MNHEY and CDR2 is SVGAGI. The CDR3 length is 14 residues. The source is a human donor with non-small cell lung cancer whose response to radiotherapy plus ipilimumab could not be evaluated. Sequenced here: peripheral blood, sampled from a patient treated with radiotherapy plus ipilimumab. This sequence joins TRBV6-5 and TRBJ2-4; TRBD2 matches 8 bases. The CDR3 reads CASSSRGGLGIQYF. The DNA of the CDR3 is TGTGCCAGCAGTTCCCGGGGGGGACTCGGCATTCAGTACTTC.